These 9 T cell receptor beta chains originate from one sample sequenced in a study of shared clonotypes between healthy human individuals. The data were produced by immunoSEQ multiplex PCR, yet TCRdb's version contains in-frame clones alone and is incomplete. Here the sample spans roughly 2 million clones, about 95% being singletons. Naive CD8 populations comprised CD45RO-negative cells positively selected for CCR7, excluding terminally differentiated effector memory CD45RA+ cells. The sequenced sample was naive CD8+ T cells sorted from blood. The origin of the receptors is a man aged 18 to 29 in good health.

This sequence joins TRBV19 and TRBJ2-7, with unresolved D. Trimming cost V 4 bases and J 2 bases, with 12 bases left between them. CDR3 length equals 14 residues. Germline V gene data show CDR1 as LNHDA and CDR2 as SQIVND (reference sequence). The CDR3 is CASSRAVEPYEQYF. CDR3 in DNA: TGTGCCAGTAGTAGGGCGGTTGAGCCCTACGAGCAGTACTTC.

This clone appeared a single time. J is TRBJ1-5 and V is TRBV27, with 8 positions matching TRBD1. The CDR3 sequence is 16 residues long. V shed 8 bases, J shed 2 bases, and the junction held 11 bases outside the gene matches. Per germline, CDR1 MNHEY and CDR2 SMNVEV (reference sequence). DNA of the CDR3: TGTGCCAGCGGATGGGGGACAGGTTGGGGCAATCAGCCCCAGCATTTT. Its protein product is CASGWGTGWGNQPQHF.

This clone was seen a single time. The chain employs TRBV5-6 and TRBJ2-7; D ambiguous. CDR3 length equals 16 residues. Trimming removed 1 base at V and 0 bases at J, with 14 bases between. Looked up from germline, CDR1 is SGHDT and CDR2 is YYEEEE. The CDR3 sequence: CASSLSGGISSYEQYF. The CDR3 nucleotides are TGTGCCAGCAGCTTGTCGGGCGGAATAAGCTCCTACGAGCAGTACTTC.

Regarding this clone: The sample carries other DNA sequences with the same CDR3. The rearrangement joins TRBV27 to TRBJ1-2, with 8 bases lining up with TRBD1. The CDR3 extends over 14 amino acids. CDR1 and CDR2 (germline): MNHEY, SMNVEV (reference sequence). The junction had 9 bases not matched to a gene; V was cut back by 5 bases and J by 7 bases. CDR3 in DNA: TGTGCCAGCAGTCCTGGGACAGGCTTTGGTGGCTACACCTTC. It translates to CASSPGTGFGGYTF.

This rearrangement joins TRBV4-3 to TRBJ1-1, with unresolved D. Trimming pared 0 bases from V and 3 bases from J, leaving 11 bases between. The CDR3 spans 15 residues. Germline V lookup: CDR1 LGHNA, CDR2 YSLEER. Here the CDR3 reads CASSQDPGWDTEAFF. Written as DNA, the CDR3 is TGCGCCAGCAGCCAAGATCCGGGGTGGGACACTGAAGCTTTCTTT.

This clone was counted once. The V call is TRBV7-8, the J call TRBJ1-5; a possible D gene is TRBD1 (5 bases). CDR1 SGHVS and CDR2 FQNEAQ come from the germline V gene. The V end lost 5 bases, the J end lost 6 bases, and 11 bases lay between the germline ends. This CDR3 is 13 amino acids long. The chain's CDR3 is CASSAPGGQPQHF. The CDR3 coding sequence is TGTGCCAGCAGCGCCCCGGGGGGTCAGCCCCAGCATTTT.

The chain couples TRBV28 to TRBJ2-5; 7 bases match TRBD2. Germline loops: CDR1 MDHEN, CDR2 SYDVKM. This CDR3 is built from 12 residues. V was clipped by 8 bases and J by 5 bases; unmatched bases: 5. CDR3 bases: TGTGCCAGCGGGGAGGGGAGTGAGACCCAGTACTTC. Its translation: CASGEGSETQYF.

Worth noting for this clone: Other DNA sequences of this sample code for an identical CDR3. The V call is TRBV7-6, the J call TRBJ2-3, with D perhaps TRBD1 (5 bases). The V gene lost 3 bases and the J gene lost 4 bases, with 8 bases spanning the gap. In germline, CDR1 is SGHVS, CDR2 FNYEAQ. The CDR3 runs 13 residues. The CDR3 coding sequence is TGTGCCAGCAGCTTGGAAGGGGCAGATACGCAGTATTTT. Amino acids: CASSLEGADTQYF.

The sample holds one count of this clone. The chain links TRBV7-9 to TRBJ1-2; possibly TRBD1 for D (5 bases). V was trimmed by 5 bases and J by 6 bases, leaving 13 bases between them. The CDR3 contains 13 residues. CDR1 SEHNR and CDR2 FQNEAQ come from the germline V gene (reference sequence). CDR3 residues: CASSRATENGYTF. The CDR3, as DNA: TGTGCCAGCAGCCGGGCGACAGAAAATGGCTACACCTTC.